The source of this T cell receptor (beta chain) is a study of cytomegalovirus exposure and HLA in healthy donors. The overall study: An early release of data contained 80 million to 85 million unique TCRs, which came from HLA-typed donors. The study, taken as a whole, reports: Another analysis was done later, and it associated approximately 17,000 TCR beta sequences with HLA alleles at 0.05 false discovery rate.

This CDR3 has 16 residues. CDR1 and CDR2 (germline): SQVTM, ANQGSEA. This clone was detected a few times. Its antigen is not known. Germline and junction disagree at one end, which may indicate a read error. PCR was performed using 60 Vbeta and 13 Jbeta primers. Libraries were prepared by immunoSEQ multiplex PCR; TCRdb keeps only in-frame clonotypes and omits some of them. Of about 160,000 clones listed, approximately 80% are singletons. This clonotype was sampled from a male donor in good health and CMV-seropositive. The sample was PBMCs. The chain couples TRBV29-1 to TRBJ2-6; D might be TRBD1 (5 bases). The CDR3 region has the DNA TGCAGCGTTGGGCAGCCCGACCTGGGTGGGGCCAACGGCCTGACTTTC. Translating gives CSVGQPDLGGANGLTF.